This T cell receptor beta chain was sequenced for a study of blood T cells in healthy people across ages. Using a J-beta primer mix together with a sample-barcoded 5' primer, a second PCR was run for roughly 7 to 12 cycles. TCRdb processed the 5' RACE reads anew with MiXCR; each CDR3 protein has one entry. Of fewer than 900,000 distinct CDR3 sequences listed, 45% to 50% are singletons. Germline CDR1 reads SGHDN; CDR2 reads FVKESK. The CDR3 loop spans 15 amino acids. The V end lost 1 base, the J end lost 4 bases, and 10 bases lay between the germline ends. This clonotype has more than one count but fewer than ten.

V and J are TRBV14 and TRBJ2-2, with D possibly being TRBD1 or TRBD2 (6 bases each). The TCR sequence derives from a woman aged 55 to 70 in good health. Material: blood. The CDR3 reads CASSQAGALTGELFF. The CDR3 DNA is TGTGCCAGCAGCCAAGCGGGGGCTCTCACCGGGGAGCTGTTTTTT.